What follows is one T cell receptor (beta chain) and its context. Germline-derived CDR1 and CDR2 are MNHNY and SVGAGI (reference sequence). The V gene lost 0 bases and the J gene lost 12 bases, with 15 bases spanning the gap. This CDR3 is built from 15 residues. This entry belongs to a study of blood T cell repertoires in COVID-19. Study-level background: Material from acute and convalescent COVID-19 was sourced from the United States, Italy and Spain. Nucleic acid was either cDNA or gDNA, and it came from T cells, B-cell-depleted T cells, or PBMCs.

As originally analysed: For nucleated cells, counts were estimated from reference gene primer amplification. This table comes from immunoSEQ multiplex PCR, and its TCRdb copy is limited to in-frame clones, with some not included. That table is the source of V, J and clone size, and D and trimming were worked out from the DNA. Counted here are fewer than 150,000 clones, 85% occurring once; the ten biggest clones make up around an eighth. This sequence originates from a human donor in a cohort sampled during active COVID-19. The sequenced sample was peripheral blood. This chain joins TRBV6-6 and TRBJ1-6; D is undetermined. The CDR3 DNA sequence: TGTGCCAGCAGTTACTCGACGCAGTCCCCAGGACCCCTCCACTTT. Amino acid sequence: CASSYSTQSPGPLHF.